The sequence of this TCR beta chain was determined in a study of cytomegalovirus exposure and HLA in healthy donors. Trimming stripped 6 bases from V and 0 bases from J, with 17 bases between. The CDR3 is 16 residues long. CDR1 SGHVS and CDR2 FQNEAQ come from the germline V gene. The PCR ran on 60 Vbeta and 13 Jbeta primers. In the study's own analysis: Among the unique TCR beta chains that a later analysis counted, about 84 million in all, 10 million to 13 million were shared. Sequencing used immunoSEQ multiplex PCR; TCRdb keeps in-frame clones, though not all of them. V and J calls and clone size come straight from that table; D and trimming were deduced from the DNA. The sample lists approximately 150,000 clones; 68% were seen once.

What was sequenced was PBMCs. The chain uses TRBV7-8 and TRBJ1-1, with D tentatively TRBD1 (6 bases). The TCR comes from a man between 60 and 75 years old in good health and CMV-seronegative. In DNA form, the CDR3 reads TGTGCCAGCAGTTGGGGGGGCGGCCAGCTGAACACTGAAGCTTTCTTT. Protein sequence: CASSWGGGQLNTEAFF.